One sample yielded the 27 T cell receptor beta chains listed below, sequenced in a study of blood T cell repertoires in COVID-19. Libraries were prepared by immunoSEQ multiplex PCR; TCRdb keeps only in-frame clonotypes and omits some of them. The sample lists under 100,000 clones, 80% occurring once. The sample was peripheral blood. These receptors all stem from a woman between 35 and 50 years old with active or convalescent COVID-19.

The V gene is TRBV18, the J gene TRBJ1-1; D might be TRBD1 (5 bases). CDR1 KGHSH and CDR2 LQKENI come from the germline V gene. The CDR3 runs to 15 residues. V shed 1 base and J shed 5 bases, with 14 bases lying between them. The CDR3 loop reads CASSPQGGGETEAFF. Here the CDR3 DNA reads TGTGCCAGCTCACCACAGGGCGGGGGTGAGACTGAAGCTTTCTTT.

The rearrangement links TRBV5-4 to TRBJ2-6; D is unresolved. V dropped 0 bases and J dropped 2 bases, with 6 bases sitting between them. CDR1 is SGHNT, CDR2 YYREEE, per germline (reference sequence). This CDR3 is built from 15 residues. In DNA form, the CDR3 reads TGTGCCAGCAGCTTGGACAGTGCTGGGGCCAACGTCCTGACTTTC. As protein: CASSLDSAGANVLTF.

The rearrangement links TRBV5-6 to TRBJ2-3; 7 bases match TRBD1. The J segment lost 2 bases and the V segment lost 4 bases, leaving 4 bases of the junction unmatched. CDR3 length: 14 residues. Germline CDR1 is SGHDT and CDR2 is YYEEEE. The CDR3, as DNA: TGTGCCAGCAGCCTCAGGGGGATCACAGATACGCAGTATTTT. This sequence encodes CASSLRGITDTQYF.

The chain links TRBV3-1 (or the pseudogene TRBV3-2) to TRBJ2-7; D uncertain. The CDR3 extends over 12 amino acids. The V and J ends lost 0 bases and 5 bases respectively, with 5 bases between them. Germline V CDR1 and CDR2: LGHDT, YNNKEL (reference sequence). The CDR3 region is CASSQDFHEQYF. DNA for the CDR3: TGTGCCAGCAGCCAAGACTTCCACGAGCAGTACTTC.

To note about this clone: One junction end does not reproduce the germline sequence, and a read error may be involved. This rearrangement joins TRBV10-1 to TRBJ1-2; D is possibly TRBD1 (5 bases). Germline V gene data show CDR1 as WNHNN and CDR2 as SYGVQD (reference sequence). The CDR3 covers 16 residues. The CDR3 bases are TGCACCAGCAGTGACCTTAACAGGTCCCCGCACTATGGCTACACCTTC. Its translation is CTSSDLNRSPHYGYTF.

This clone was counted a few times. V is TRBV27 and J is TRBJ1-2, with D possibly matching TRBD1 (5 bases). The CDR3 is 14 residues long. V was shortened by 3 bases and J by 5 bases, with 13 bases between the two germline ends. Germline CDR1 MNHEY, CDR2 SMNVEV (reference sequence). CDR3 protein: CASSLLGRGYGYTF. CDR3 bases: TGTGCCAGCAGTTTGTTAGGGCGGGGGTATGGCTACACCTTC.

The chain uses TRBV4-2 and TRBJ2-2; 7 bases agree with TRBD2. This CDR3 comprises 17 residues. Losses at the gene ends were 1 base for V and 2 bases for J; bases not matched to a gene: 7. Germline V gene lookup returns CDR1 LGHNA and CDR2 YNFKEQ. As DNA, the CDR3 is TGTGCCAGCAGCCAAGTGTCTAGCGGTACCAACACCGGGGAGCTGTTTTTT. It specifies CASSQVSSGTNTGELFF.

The genes are TRBV6-5 and TRBJ1-5; TRBD1 agrees at 7 bases. Germline lookup yields CDR1 MNHEY and CDR2 SVGAGI. This CDR3 has 14 residues. Losses at the gene ends were 2 bases for V and 6 bases for J; bases not matched to a gene: 4. CDR3 nucleotide sequence: TGTGCCAGCAGTTACAACAGGGGAGGTCAGCCCCAGCATTTT. Amino acids: CASSYNRGGQPQHF.

The chain couples TRBV27 to TRBJ2-7; 9 positions agree with TRBD1. CDR3 length equals 13 residues. Looked up from germline, CDR1 is MNHEY and CDR2 is SMNVEV (reference sequence). After removal of 3 bases from V and 6 bases from J, the junction contained 3 bases not matched to a gene. The CDR3 DNA is TGTGCCAGCAGTTTTGACAGGGGGACCGAGCAGTACTTC. This encodes CASSFDRGTEQYF.

This rearrangement joins TRBV3-1 (or the pseudogene TRBV3-2) to TRBJ2-1; possibly TRBD1 for D (5 bases). Germline V lookup: CDR1 LGHDT, CDR2 YNNKEL (reference sequence). V gave up 5 bases and J gave up 1 base, with 9 bases separating them. This CDR3 spans 14 amino acids. The CDR3 spells CASSRAGSYNEQFF. The DNA for the CDR3 is TGTGCCAGCAGCAGGGCAGGGTCCTACAATGAGCAGTTCTTC.

This clone has only one observation. V is TRBV11-2 and J is TRBJ2-7; TRBD2 aligns across 8 bases. Germline V gene lookup returns CDR1 SGHAT and CDR2 FQNNGV. Trimming removed 4 bases from V and 3 bases from J; junction bases left unmatched: 17. The CDR3 is made up of 18 amino acids. CDR3 residues: CASSSYGLARGNIYEQYF. The DNA of the CDR3 is TGTGCCAGCAGCTCCTATGGACTAGCCCGGGGGAATATCTACGAGCAGTACTTC.

The chain employs TRBV14 and TRBJ2-3; D remains ambiguous. Germline V gene lookup returns CDR1 SGHDN and CDR2 FVKESK. The CDR3 runs 11 residues. Between the trimmed V and J ends, which lost 6 bases and 2 bases, there was a span of 3 bases. The chain's CDR3 is CASSLTDTQYF. The CDR3 DNA sequence: TGTGCCAGCAGTCTCACAGATACGCAGTATTTT.

This chain uses TRBV2 with TRBJ2-5; a weak D match, TRBD2 (6 bases). V was cut by 6 bases and J by 5 bases, with 16 bases left in between. Germline loops: CDR1 SNHLY, CDR2 FYNNEI. This CDR3 has 14 residues. CDR3 protein: CASRAHTSSETQYF. Here the CDR3 DNA reads TGTGCCAGCAGGGCTCATACTAGCAGTGAGACCCAGTACTTC.

This sequence joins TRBV7-7 and TRBJ2-5; 8 bases fit TRBD2. CDR1 SSHAT and CDR2 FNYEAQ come from the germline V gene (reference sequence). This CDR3 spans 12 amino acids. V lost 4 bases, J lost 7 bases, and 2 bases stayed unmatched. The CDR3 protein is CASSYGGGTQYF. The CDR3 DNA is TGTGCCAGCAGCTACGGGGGGGGGACCCAGTACTTC.

This clone has only one observation. This chain joins TRBV7-9 and TRBJ1-5; TRBD1 aligns across 9 bases. Trimming at V came to 5 bases and at J to 6 bases, leaving 5 bases not matched to a gene. This CDR3 contains 14 residues. Germline V CDR1 and CDR2: SEHNR, FQNEAQ (reference sequence). The CDR3, as DNA: TGTGCCAGCAGCCGGACAGGGGATGGTCAGCCCCAGCATTTT. The encoded protein is CASSRTGDGQPQHF.

V is TRBV27 and J is TRBJ1-1; 9 bases are shared with TRBD1. With 2 bases clipped from V and 5 bases from J, the junction kept 9 bases outside the gene matches. The CDR3 spans 16 residues. From germline, CDR1 is MNHEY and CDR2 SMNVEV (reference sequence). The CDR3: CASSLNPQGARTEAFF. In DNA, the CDR3 is TGTGCCAGCAGTTTAAACCCACAGGGGGCGCGGACTGAAGCTTTCTTT.

The chain has TRBV7-2 and TRBJ1-1; weak D call: TRBD1 (6 bases). The length of the CDR3 is 13 residues. Germline V lookup: CDR1 SGHTA, CDR2 FQGNSA. Deletions cut 4 bases from V and 11 bases from J, with 17 bases between. The CDR3 DNA sequence: TGTGCCAGCAGCTCGGATGTGTCAGGGGACGCTTTCTTT. This sequence encodes CASSSDVSGDAFF.

The chain joins TRBV5-1 to TRBJ2-3; 8 nucleotides align to TRBD1. The CDR3 extends over 17 amino acids. The V segment lost 5 bases and the J segment 3 bases; nucleotides outside the gene matches: 14. Germline CDR1 reads SGHRS; CDR2 reads YFSETQ. The CDR3 coding sequence is TGCGCCAGCAGACGAGACGCAGGGGGCAGGTTGACAGATACGCAGTATTTT. It codes for CASRRDAGGRLTDTQYF.

This sequence joins TRBV6-5 and TRBJ2-6; TRBD2 is a possible D gene (6 bases). CDR1 and CDR2 (germline): MNHEY, SVGAGI. The length of the CDR3 is 15 residues. Trimming removed 2 bases from V and 2 bases from J, with 7 bases in between. The CDR3 protein is CASSYGGTGANVLTF. In DNA, the CDR3 is TGTGCCAGCAGTTACGGCGGGACTGGGGCCAACGTCCTGACTTTC.

This clone was picked up a small number of times. The J gene is TRBJ1-1, the V gene TRBV19; 7 bases align to TRBD1. Germline CDR1 reads LNHDA; CDR2 reads SQIVND (reference sequence). Trimming at V came to 7 bases and at J to 7 bases, leaving 9 bases not matched to a gene. The CDR3 totals 13 residues. The CDR3 region is CASKMTGTHEAFF. For the CDR3, the DNA is TGTGCCAGTAAGATGACAGGGACTCATGAAGCTTTCTTT.

The V call is TRBV19, the J call TRBJ1-6; 7 nucleotides line up with TRBD1. CDR1 is LNHDA and CDR2 is SQIVND in the germline V gene (reference sequence). J lost 0 bases, V lost 4 bases, and 6 bases had no gene match. The CDR3 consists of 17 residues. The CDR3 spells CASSTQGPSSYNSPLHF. In DNA form, the CDR3 reads TGTGCCAGTAGTACACAGGGGCCGAGCTCCTATAATTCACCCCTCCACTTT.

The chain is built from TRBV28 and TRBJ1-5, with D perhaps matching TRBD1 (5 bases). Germline loops: CDR1 MDHEN, CDR2 SYDVKM. The CDR3 covers 15 residues. V was shortened by 1 base and J by 2 bases, with 9 bases between the two germline ends. The DNA of the CDR3 is TGTGCCAGCAGTTTATTTCAGGGTGGCAATCAGCCCCAGCATTTT. The encoded protein is CASSLFQGGNQPQHF.

This chain connects TRBV6-5 to TRBJ2-7; 12 positions match TRBD2. The V gene end was trimmed by 8 bases and the J gene end by 0 bases; junction bases not matched to a gene: 5. The CDR3 has 15 amino acids. Per the germline V gene, CDR1 is MNHEY and CDR2 is SVGAGI. CDR3 sequence reads: CASGLAGWSSYEQYF. In nucleotides, the CDR3 is TGTGCCAGCGGACTAGCGGGATGGAGCTCCTACGAGCAGTACTTC.

Only a few counts were recorded for this clone. The J gene is TRBJ1-4, the V gene TRBV4-3, with 8 bases aligning to TRBD1. The V and J ends lost 0 bases and 7 bases, in that order; junction bases with no gene match: 13. The CDR3 length is 18 residues. Germline V gives CDR1 LGHNA, CDR2 YSLEER. DNA for the CDR3: TGCGCCAGCAGCCAAGACCGGGACAGGTCCATACGGGGTGAAAAACTGTTTTTT. It codes for CASSQDRDRSIRGEKLFF.

This rearrangement joins TRBV30 to TRBJ1-3; D is unresolved. Trimming left V 2 bases short and J 3 bases short, with 5 bases between. Looked up from germline, CDR1 is GTSNPN and CDR2 is SVGIG (reference sequence). CDR3 size: 12 residues. CDR3 sequence (DNA): TGTGCCTGGAGTACAAGTGGAAACACCATATATTTT. Residues: CAWSTSGNTIYF.

For this clone: Other DNA sequences in this sample translate to the same CDR3. The chain joins TRBV12-3 or TRBV12-4 to TRBJ1-6, with 7 positions matching TRBD1. The CDR3 extends over 13 amino acids. J lost 7 bases, V lost 5 bases, and 2 bases had no gene match. As DNA, the CDR3 is TGTGCCAGCAGTCGACAGGGAAATTCACCCCTCCACTTT. Translating gives CASSRQGNSPLHF.

V is TRBV6-2 or TRBV6-3 and J is TRBJ2-5, with 12 bases aligning to TRBD2. The CDR3 sequence is 15 residues long. V lost 4 bases to trimming and J lost 1 base; unmatched junction nucleotides: 1. Germline V gives CDR1 MNHEY, CDR2 SVGEGT. CDR3 region: CASSSGLAGQETQYF. For the CDR3, the DNA is TGTGCCAGCAGTTCGGGACTAGCGGGCCAAGAGACCCAGTACTTC.